This TCR beta chain was found in a study of T cell changes during pregnancy in multiple sclerosis. This table comes from immunoSEQ multiplex PCR, and its TCRdb copy is limited to in-frame clones, with some not included. The sample carries 48,000 or so clones, roughly 88% recorded once. This clone was seen more than once but under ten times. The ends were cut back, 4 bases at V and 2 bases at J, with 11 bases in the middle. Germline V gene lookup returns CDR1 SGHAT and CDR2 FQDESV (reference sequence). CDR3 size: 14 residues. Source: CD4+ T cells from peripheral blood mononuclear cells, taken in the second trimester of pregnancy. The rearrangement uses TRBV11-1 and TRBJ2-5; TRBD1 is a possible D gene (5 bases). The sequence derives from a female donor with multiple sclerosis, enrolled in a pregnancy study. This CDR3 reads CASSSRQSQETQYF. The CDR3 region has the DNA TGTGCCAGCAGCTCACGACAGTCACAAGAGACCCAGTACTTC.